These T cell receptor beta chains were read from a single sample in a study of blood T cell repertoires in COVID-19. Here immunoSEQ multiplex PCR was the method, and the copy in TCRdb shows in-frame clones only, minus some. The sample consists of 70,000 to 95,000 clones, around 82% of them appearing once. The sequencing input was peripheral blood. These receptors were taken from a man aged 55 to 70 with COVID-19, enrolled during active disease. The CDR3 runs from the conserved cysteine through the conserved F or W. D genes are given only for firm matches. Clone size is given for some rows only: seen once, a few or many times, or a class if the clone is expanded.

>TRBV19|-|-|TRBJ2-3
CASSTSAGGPDTQYF
TGTGCCAGTAGTACATCCGCCGGGGGGCCAGATACGCAGTATTTT
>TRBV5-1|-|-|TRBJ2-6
CASSHNRAGANVLTF
TGCGCCAGCAGCCACAACAGGGCTGGGGCCAACGTCCTGACTTTC
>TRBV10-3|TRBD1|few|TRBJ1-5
CAISEGTGFEPQHF
TGTGCCATCAGTGAGGGGACAGGGTTTGAGCCCCAGCATTTT
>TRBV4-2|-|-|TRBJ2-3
CASSQSDRGGSDTQYF
TGTGCCAGCAGCCAGTCCGACCGCGGGGGCTCAGATACGCAGTATTTT
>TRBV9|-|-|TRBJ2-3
CASSGPGLHTDTQYF
TGTGCCAGCAGCGGGCCGGGACTGCACACAGATACGCAGTATTTT
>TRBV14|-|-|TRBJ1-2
CASSRSAGSAYGYTF
TGTGCCAGCAGCCGGTCCGCGGGATCTGCCTATGGCTACACCTTC
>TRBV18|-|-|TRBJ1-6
CASSPLGQPYNSPLHF
TGTGCCAGCTCACCGCTAGGACAGCCTTATAATTCACCCCTCCACTTT
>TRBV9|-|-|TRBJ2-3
CASSLGGEQYF
TGTGCCAGCAGCCTGGGGGGTGAGCAGTATTTT
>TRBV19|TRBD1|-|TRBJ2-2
CASSIVGQVNTGELFF
TGTGCCAGTAGTATCGTGGGACAGGTTAACACGGGGGAGCTGTTTTTT
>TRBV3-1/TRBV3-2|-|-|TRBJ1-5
CASSPDNSNQPQHF
TGTGCCAGCAGCCCGGACAATAGCAATCAGCCCCAGCATTTT
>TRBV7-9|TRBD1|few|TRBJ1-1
CASRTGQGLWTEAFF
TGTGCCAGCAGGACGGGACAGGGGCTATGGACTGAAGCTTTCTTT
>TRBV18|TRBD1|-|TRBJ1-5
CASSRDRDQPQHF
TGTGCCAGCTCAAGGGACAGGGATCAGCCCCAGCATTTT
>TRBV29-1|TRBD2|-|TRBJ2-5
CSVGTSGTGETQYF
TGCAGCGTCGGGACTAGCGGGACGGGTGAGACCCAGTACTTC
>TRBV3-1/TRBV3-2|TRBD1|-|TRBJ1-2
CASSQGTGGGIYGYTF
TGTGCCAGCAGCCAAGGAACCGGAGGGGGCATCTATGGCTACACCTTC
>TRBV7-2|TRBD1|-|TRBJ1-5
CASSSHGTGSNQPQHF
TGTGCCAGCAGCTCGCACGGGACAGGTAGCAATCAGCCCCAGCATTTT
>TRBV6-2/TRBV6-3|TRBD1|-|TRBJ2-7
CASRPTGGRSYEQYF
TGTGCCAGCAGGCCTACAGGGGGCCGCTCCTACGAGCAGTACTTC
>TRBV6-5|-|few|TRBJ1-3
CASSYRGGWDTIYF
TGTGCCAGCAGTTACAGGGGCGGTTGGGACACCATATATTTT
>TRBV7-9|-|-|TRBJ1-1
CASSFLPGEAFF
TGTGCCAGCAGCTTTTTGCCGGGGGAAGCTTTCTTT
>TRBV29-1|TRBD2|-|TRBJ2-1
CSVEGSGRAGEQFF
TGCAGCGTTGAAGGGAGCGGGAGGGCCGGTGAGCAGTTCTTC
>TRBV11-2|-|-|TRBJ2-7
CASSFPESSYEQYF
TGTGCCAGCAGCTTTCCTGAGAGCTCCTACGAGCAGTACTTC
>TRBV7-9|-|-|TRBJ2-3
CASSLGLDTQYF
TGTGCCAGCAGCTTAGGGCTGGATACGCAGTATTTT
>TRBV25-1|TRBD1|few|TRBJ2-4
CASSDRAGGANIQYF
TGTGCCAGCAGTGACCGAGCAGGGGGCGCAAACATTCAGTACTTC
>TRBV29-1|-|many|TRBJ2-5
CSARPGTQETQYF
TGCAGCGCAAGACCCGGGACACAAGAGACCCAGTACTTC
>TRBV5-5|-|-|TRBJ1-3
CASSLGAENTIYF
TGTGCCAGCAGCTTAGGGGCCGAGAACACCATATATTTT
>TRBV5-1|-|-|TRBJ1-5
CASSSTPGQNQPQHF
TGCGCCAGCAGCTCGACCCCAGGGCAAAATCAGCCCCAGCATTTT
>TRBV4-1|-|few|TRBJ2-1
CASSPWQGYNNEQFF
TGCGCCAGCAGCCCCTGGCAGGGGTACAACAATGAGCAGTTCTTC
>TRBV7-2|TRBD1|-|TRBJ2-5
CASNLQGVGKTQYF
TGTGCCAGCAACCTACAGGGGGTAGGAAAGACCCAGTACTTC
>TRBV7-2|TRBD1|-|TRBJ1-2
CASSPLAGGILYGYTF
TGTGCCAGCAGCCCCCTGGCAGGGGGCATCCTCTATGGCTACACCTTC
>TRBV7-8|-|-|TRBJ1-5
CASSAQGNSNQPQHF
TGTGCCAGCAGCGCCCAGGGGAATAGCAATCAGCCCCAGCATTTT
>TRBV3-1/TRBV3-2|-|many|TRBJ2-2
CASSQVRPVNTGELFF
TGTGCCAGCAGCCAAGTACGTCCAGTAAACACCGGGGAGCTGTTTTTT
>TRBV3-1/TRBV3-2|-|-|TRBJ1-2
CASSPSTRTNYGYTF
TGTGCCAGCAGCCCATCGACACGAACTAACTATGGCTACACCTTC
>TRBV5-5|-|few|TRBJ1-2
CASSPGGPYYGYTF
TGTGCCAGCAGCCCCGGAGGGCCTTACTATGGCTACACCTTC
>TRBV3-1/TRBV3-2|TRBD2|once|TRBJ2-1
CASSHPSSGVGYNEQFF
TGTGCCAGCAGCCATCCTTCTAGCGGGGTGGGATACAATGAGCAGTTCTTC
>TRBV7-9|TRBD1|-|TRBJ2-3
CASSLGQASTDTQYF
TGTGCCAGCAGCCTTGGACAGGCCAGCACAGATACGCAGTATTTT
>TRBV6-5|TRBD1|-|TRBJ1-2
CASSYSDRGNYGYTF
TGTGCCAGCAGTTACTCGGACAGGGGGAACTATGGCTACACCTTC
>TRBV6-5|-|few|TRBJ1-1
CASSKLTDFNTEAFF
TGTGCCAGCAGCAAGTTGACAGATTTCAACACTGAAGCTTTCTTT
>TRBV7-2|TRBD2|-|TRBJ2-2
CASSPRRGGRGNNGELFF
TGTGCCAGCAGCCCCCGACGGGGCGGGAGGGGCAATAACGGGGAGCTGTTTTTT
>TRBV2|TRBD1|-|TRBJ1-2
CASSVDRYYGYTF
TGTGCCAGCAGTGTGGACAGGTACTATGGCTACACCTTC
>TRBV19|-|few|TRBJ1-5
CASSIGGGYQPQHF
TGTGCCAGTAGTATAGGGGGAGGATATCAGCCCCAGCATTTT
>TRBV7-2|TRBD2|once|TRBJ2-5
CASSRTSGGETQYF
TGTGCCAGCAGCCGGACTAGCGGGGGAGAGACCCAGTACTTC
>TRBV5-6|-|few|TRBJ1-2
CASSLVVGGYTF
TGTGCCAGCAGCTTGGTTGTCGGGGGCTACACCTTC
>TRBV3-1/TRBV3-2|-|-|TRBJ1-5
CASSPTGSNQPQHF
TGTGCCAGCAGCCCCACAGGGAGCAATCAGCCCCAGCATTTT
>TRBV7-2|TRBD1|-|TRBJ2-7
CASSYEGAWYEQYF
TGTGCCAGCAGCTACGAGGGGGCTTGGTACGAGCAGTACTTC
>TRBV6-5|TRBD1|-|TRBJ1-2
CASRDTGGSYGYTF
TGTGCCAGCAGAGACACAGGGGGGAGCTATGGCTACACCTTC
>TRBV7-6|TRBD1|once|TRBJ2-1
CASSLRTGGVIYNEQFF
TGTGCCAGCAGCCTCCGGACAGGGGGCGTCATATACAATGAGCAGTTCTTC
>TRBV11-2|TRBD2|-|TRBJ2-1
CASSLDLSFLSAGGHYEQFF
TGTGCCAGCAGCTTAGATCTAAGTTTTTTGTCAGCGGGAGGCCATTATGAGCAGTTCTTC
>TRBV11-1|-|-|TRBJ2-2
CASSSSGNTGELFF
TGTGCCAGCAGCTCTTCGGGAAACACGGGGGAGCTGTTTTTT
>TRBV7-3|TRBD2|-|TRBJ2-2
CASSKRLAGQGGELFF
TGTGCCAGCAGCAAACGACTAGCGGGGCAGGGCGGGGAGCTGTTTTTT
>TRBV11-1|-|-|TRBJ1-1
CASSLKAGNTEAFF
TGTGCCAGCAGCCTAAAGGCAGGAAACACTGAAGCTTTCTTT
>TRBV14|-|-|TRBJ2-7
CASSRTAYEQYF
TGTGCCAGCAGCCGGACAGCCTACGAGCAGTACTTC
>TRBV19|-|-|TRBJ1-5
CASSGQGQTNQPQHF
TGTGCCAGTAGCGGCCAGGGGCAGACCAATCAGCCCCAGCATTTT
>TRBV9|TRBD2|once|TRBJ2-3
CASSVLSGGYTQYF
TGTGCCAGCAGCGTTCTTAGCGGGGGTTATACGCAGTATTTT
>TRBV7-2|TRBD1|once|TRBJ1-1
CASSSGAGGVTEAFF
TGTGCCAGCAGCTCGGGGGCAGGGGGCGTCACTGAAGCTTTCTTT